The rows below give T cell receptor beta chains drawn from one sample of a study of T-cell reconstitution after alpha-beta-depleted transplantation in children. MiXCR, run by TCRdb on the PCR reads, gives a single entry per CDR3 protein. Of 490,000 or so distinct CDR3 sequences in the sample, roughly an eighth were seen once. Sequencing was performed on PBMCs from the stem cell graft donor, taken from the stem cell graft. These receptors came from a human donor who donated a stem cell graft to a child with combined immunodeficiency. CDR3s leave out the opening cysteine and the closing phenylalanine or tryptophan. Clone size, where shown, is once, few, many, or a class for clones that have expanded.

TRBJ2-7 many TRBV12-3/TRBV12-4 ASSSGTGVVLEQY
TRBJ1-1 . TRBV30 AWIWGATEAF
TRBJ1-1 few TRBV14 ASSQEWGRYTEAF
TRBJ2-3 few TRBV12-3/TRBV12-4 ASSSRVGGTQY
TRBJ2-7 few TRBV4-2 ASSPRARRPTGEQY
TRBJ2-3 many TRBV9 ASRAGGTDTQY
TRBJ2-3 many TRBV18 ASSTTSTDTQY
TRBJ2-4 . TRBV10-3 AISETGGRGNIQY
TRBJ2-3 . TRBV20-1 SATPDHWTGSGTDTQY
TRBJ2-2 few TRBV20-1 SARRDFYTGELF
TRBJ2-3 few TRBV5-1 ASSPGFSTDTQY
TRBJ1-1 . TRBV6-1 ASSNGGMGNTEAF
TRBJ2-7 . TRBV5-1 ASSLLREGSYEQY
TRBJ2-7 many TRBV5-1 ASSSHQGDSYEQY
TRBJ1-1 many TRBV9 ASSVGAGTEAF
TRBJ2-7 many TRBV12-3/TRBV12-4 ASSGLEQY
TRBJ2-7 many TRBV27 ASSLDGATSYEQY
TRBJ1-4 . TRBV5-5 ASSLIGHTNEKLF
TRBJ2-7 few TRBV6-1 ASSEAGRGLRYEQY
TRBJ2-1 few TRBV5-1 ASSLNTAQF
TRBJ2-2 many TRBV7-2 ASGRRDQPNTGELF
TRBJ2-7 . TRBV11-2 ASSLTFGSGAYEQY
TRBJ2-7 many TRBV7-9 ASSLQGGSYEQY
TRBJ1-4 few TRBV6-5 ASSYKSKYRGRVEKLF
TRBJ2-6 . TRBV7-9 ASSLEGSGVGANVLT
TRBJ2-1 many TRBV6-4 ASSESRLLNEQF
TRBJ2-2 many TRBV11-2 ASSLAQPGTGELF